What follows describes a single T cell receptor (beta chain). Its antigen is still unknown. There are no base qualities to consult, and no much larger clone falls within one base. V is cut by 2 bases and J by 6 bases, and the space between the germline ends is 11 bases. CDR1 and CDR2, per the germline V gene (reference sequence), are MNHNY and SVGAGI. The CDR3 contains 14 residues, cysteine and phenylalanine counted. CDR3 DNA only is kept here, 42 bases in frame from base 1. The data belong to a study of blood T cells in healthy people across ages (dated by TCRdb to between 2014 and 2017). Regarding the study in general: In model experiments, roughly one uniquely barcoded TCR beta cDNA molecule per two T cells was captured by template switching. Using deep sequencing normalized with unique cDNA molecular identifiers, the study measured how TCR beta repertoire diversity changes with age. The donors were split into four age groups: young (average about 15 years), middle-aged (about 40), aged (approximately 60) and long-lived (approximately 80). To avoid experimental bias, donors of different ages were randomly spread across the sequencing lanes. Two additional independent replicas of 1 million unique cDNA reads from the same blood draw were analyzed for two donors (one aged 18 to 30 and one aged 80 or older).

Library preparation employed 5' RACE. The sequencer was an Illumina HiSeq 2500. The second PCR ran for about 6 to 11 cycles and used a J-beta primer mix along with a sample-barcoded 5' primer. Each TCR beta cDNA molecule received a unique molecular identifier from a template-switch 5' adaptor carrying 12 random nucleotides. Each sample yielded at least 2.5 million CDR3-containing paired-end reads. First-strand cDNA synthesis was performed from all RNA using the Mint cDNA synthesis kit, with priming by a TRBC-specific oligonucleotide. After uracil-DNA glycosylase treatment, a first 18-cycle PCR used universal primers M1SS and BC2_uni_R on all cDNA. The paper's processing steps were these. For normalization, 1 million high-quality reads, each with a distinct molecular identifier, were randomly selected from each sample. Reads sharing molecular identifiers were discarded rather than binned into consensus sequences. MiTCR, run with a Q25 quality threshold and the strictest error-elimination algorithm, handled CDR3 identification, clonotype clustering and error correction. A nonparametric unseen species model using Euler transformation provided a lower-bound estimate of total TCR beta diversity. TCRdb's own reprocessing of the public reads used fastp at Q25 and MiXCR and kept productive beta chains. Merged by CDR3 protein, the rows form single entries marked with the most common genes and DNA. The V and J calls and clone size are TCRdb's, not the authors'. The sample table lists hundreds of thousands of distinct CDR3 sequences, around 50% of them with a count of one. The ten largest clones represent roughly 12% of the sample.

General conclusions and limits of the study: Observed TCR beta diversity per million T cells fell roughly linearly with age, and a significant reduction was already apparent by age around 39. Donor CMV infection status was unknown, potentially confounding age-related changes in expanded clonotypes. Estimates of total diversity based on one million sequenced T cells were considered lower bounds and underestimates. The long-lived group showed more naive CD4+ T cells, fewer expanded clones and increased TCR diversity than the aged group, suggesting age selection. Since profiling was done on bulk unsorted PBMCs, naive and antigen-experienced compartments could not be conclusively compared. Observed TCR beta diversity correlated strongly with the percentage of naive T cells measured by flow cytometry.

The 35 to 40 donors, aged roughly 6 to 95 years, were systemically healthy Caucasian individuals from Russia. Ten milliliters of peripheral blood were collected from each donor into EDTA-treated Vacutainer tubes. PBMCs were isolated by Ficoll-Paque density-gradient centrifugation, with at least 6 million obtained per sample. Trizol reagent was used to extract total RNA from PBMCs, with at least 6 micrograms per sample. For every donor, an aliquot of PBMCs went through flow cytometry to measure the percentages of naive CD45RAhigh/CD27high T cells. This TCR was sampled from a woman aged 80 or over in good health. This chain is built from TRBV6-6 and TRBJ2-1; the D element could tentatively be TRBD1 or TRBD2, as 6 bases agree for each. Sequenced: blood. The sequenced DNA: TGTGCCAGCAGTTACGGAGGGACAAGCAATGAGCAGTTCTTC. This gives the protein CASSYGGTSNEQFF.